These T cell receptor beta chains were read from a single sample in a study of preoperative IRX-2 immunotherapy in early breast cancer. Measured with immunoSEQ multiplex PCR; TCRdb has only the in-frame clones, and not every one. The data contain thousands of clones, 70% to 90% of them singletons. This specimen consisted of tumor tissue, obtained after IRX-2 immunotherapy. These TCRs come from a human donor with breast cancer. CDR3s include the opening cysteine and the closing phenylalanine or tryptophan. The D gene is left open where the match is weak. Rows may omit the clone size; those that give it use once, few, many or a size class.

V gene	J gene	D gene	clone size	CDR3 protein	CDR3 DNA
TRBV11-3	TRBJ2-3	TRBD2	medium-sized	CASSLSGGRNTQYF	TGTGCCAGCAGCTTAAGCGGGGGTAGAAATACGCAGTATTTT
TRBV14	TRBJ2-4	TRBD1	.	CASSQPGGRNIQYF	TGTGCCAGCAGTCAGCCAGGGGGCCGGAACATTCAGTACTTC
TRBV19	TRBJ1-3	.	.	CASSMAGEPFSGNTIYF	TGTGCCAGTAGTATGGCAGGGGAGCCTTTCTCTGGAAACACCATATATTTT
TRBV6-8	TRBJ1-4	.	.	CASRPDLTTNEKLFF	TGTGCCAGCAGACCCGATCTCACAACTAATGAAAAACTGTTTTTT
TRBV6-8	TRBJ2-7	.	.	CASSIVRGVEQYF	TGTGCCAGCAGTATCGTAAGGGGGGTCGAGCAGTACTTC
TRBV7-6	TRBJ1-2	.	.	CASSLAPRRLGYTF	TGTGCCAGCAGCTTGGCCCCGCGGAGGCTCGGCTACACCTTC
TRBV28	TRBJ1-3	.	.	CASSLRADSGNTIYF	TGTGCCAGCAGTTTAAGAGCTGACTCTGGAAACACCATATATTTT
TRBV4-3	TRBJ2-7	.	.	CASSQDAPPSSYEQYF	TGCGCCAGCAGCCAAGATGCACCACCAAGCTCCTACGAGCAGTACTTC
TRBV28	TRBJ1-6	TRBD1	.	CASRYGQGAGNSPLHF	TGTGCCAGCAGGTACGGACAGGGGGCGGGCAATTCACCCCTCCACTTT
TRBV5-1	TRBJ1-4	TRBD1	.	CASSFRGQGEKLFF	TGCGCCAGCAGCTTCAGGGGGCAAGGTGAAAAACTGTTTTTT
TRBV19	TRBJ2-7	.	.	CASSIGEGRSPYEQYF	TGTGCCAGTAGTATAGGCGAGGGCAGGAGTCCCTACGAGCAGTACTTC
TRBV11-3	TRBJ2-1	.	.	CASSPEDSTNEQFF	TGTGCCAGCAGCCCGGAGGACAGTACAAATGAGCAGTTCTTC
TRBV30	TRBJ1-5	.	.	CAWAFTSNQPQHF	TGTGCCTGGGCCTTTACGAGCAATCAGCCCCAGCATTTT
TRBV6-7	TRBJ1-1	.	.	CATNEGVVLVTEAFF	TGTGCCACCAACGAAGGGGTTGTATTGGTGACTGAAGCTTTCTTT
TRBV28	TRBJ1-5	.	.	CASSLGRVGDSNQPQHF	TGTGCCAGCAGCTTGGGACGTGTGGGAGATAGCAATCAGCCCCAGCATTTT
TRBV23-1	TRBJ1-4	.	.	CASSQDNGADREKLFF	TGCGCCAGCAGCCAAGATAACGGGGCTGATCGTGAAAAACTGTTTTTT
TRBV6-8	TRBJ2-2	.	few	CASRGFIGGELFF	TGTGCCAGCAGGGGCTTCATAGGAGGGGAGCTGTTTTTT
TRBV19	TRBJ1-6	TRBD1	.	CASSTRWDRGVSSPLHF	TGTGCCAGTAGTACCCGATGGGACAGGGGTGTCAGTTCACCCCTCCACTTT
TRBV15	TRBJ1-4	.	.	CATSRYTGFCEKLFF	TGTGCCACCAGCAGATACACAGGGTTCTGTGAAAAACTGTTTTTT
TRBV30	TRBJ1-4	.	.	CAWSVHAGLNEKLFF	TGTGCCTGGAGTGTACATGCAGGGCTAAATGAAAAACTGTTTTTT
TRBV19	TRBJ1-5	TRBD1	.	CASRTTGEGQPQHF	TGTGCCAGTAGGACTACAGGGGAAGGCCAGCCCCAGCATTTT
TRBV6-8	TRBJ1-2	TRBD1	.	CATGRRGPALYYGYTF	TGTGCCACCGGTCGCAGGGGGCCTGCCCTCTACTATGGCTACACCTTC